This TCR gamma chain was identified in a study of gamma-delta T cells after stem cell transplantation. Remarks on this clone: A much larger clonotype is one base distant, so this may be a read error.

CDR1 VTNTFY and CDR2 YDVSTARD come from the germline V gene (reference sequence). The CDR3 contains 13 residues. With CATT, TCRdb re-called clones from the RT-PCR reads. The sample has several hundred gamma-chain clones; around a fifth are singletons. This rearrangement joins TRGV3 to TRGJ1 or TRGJ2. The sequence was collected from a human donor. It is not recorded whose cells these are; they may come from a transplant donor. Sequencing input: gamma-delta T cells. CDR3 bases: TGTGCCGCCTGGGACAGCTATTATTATAAGAAACTCTTT. As protein: CAAWDSYYYKKLF.